This paragraph covers one TCR beta chain sequence. In the authors' methods: Estimated nucleated cell counts came from reference gene primer amplification. Repertoires were generated with immunoSEQ multiplex PCR, while TCRdb's copy carries only in-frame clones and drops some. Clonal size and the V and J genes are those of that table, whereas D and trimming came from the DNA. In the table there are 250,000 or so clones, around 87% of which are singletons. A Seattle source enrolled patients during active infection and followed them longitudinally. Trimming removed 4 bases from V and 5 bases from J; junction bases left unmatched: 9. CDR3 length: 16 amino acids. Per the germline V gene, CDR1 is WNHNN and CDR2 is SYGVQD (reference sequence). This entry is derived from a study of blood T cell repertoires in COVID-19.

Sequences were obtained from peripheral blood. The gene calls are TRBV10-1 and TRBJ2-3; 10 nucleotides line up with TRBD1. This sequence originates from a woman aged 55-69 years with COVID-19, enrolled during active disease. DNA for the CDR3: TGCGCCAGCAGTGTTTATTCCGGGACAGGGGTAGATACGCAGTATTTT. The encoded protein is CASSVYSGTGVDTQYF.